A selection of T cell receptor beta chains follows, all from one sample in a study of cytomegalovirus exposure and HLA in healthy donors. The data were produced by immunoSEQ multiplex PCR, yet TCRdb's version contains in-frame clones alone and is incomplete. Among about 160,000 clones listed, about 80% were seen once. Sequenced sample: PBMCs. These receptor sequences come from a young man in good health and CMV-seronegative. CDR3s include the opening cysteine and the closing phenylalanine or tryptophan. Fields, in order: V gene, clone size, J gene, D gene, CDR3 protein, CDR3 DNA. A D gene is named only where the DNA matches it firmly. The listing skips clone size in some rows; elsewhere it reads once, few, many or a size class.

v_call: TRBV5-1
clone_size: -
j_call: TRBJ2-1
d_call: TRBD2
cdr3_aa: CASSSSGTNNEQFF
cdr3_nt: TGCGCCAGCAGCTCTAGCGGGACCAACAATGAGCAGTTCTTC

v_call: TRBV7-2
clone_size: -
j_call: TRBJ2-7
d_call: TRBD1
cdr3_aa: CASSVQGGYEQYF
cdr3_nt: TGTGCCAGCAGCGTACAGGGGGGCTACGAGCAGTACTTC

v_call: TRBV2
clone_size: -
j_call: TRBJ2-7
d_call: -
cdr3_aa: CASSAVTAYGQYF
cdr3_nt: TGTGCCAGCAGCGCTGTGACAGCCTACGGGCAGTACTTC

v_call: TRBV10-3
clone_size: -
j_call: TRBJ2-1
d_call: TRBD2
cdr3_aa: CAISEPPGLAGGLYNEQFF
cdr3_nt: TGTGCCATCAGTGAGCCGCCGGGACTAGCGGGGGGACTCTACAATGAGCAGTTCTTC

v_call: TRBV7-2
clone_size: -
j_call: TRBJ1-5
d_call: -
cdr3_aa: CASSLVSGSSNQPQHF
cdr3_nt: TGTGCCAGCAGCTTAGTGTCCGGGTCGAGCAATCAGCCCCAGCATTTT

v_call: TRBV2
clone_size: -
j_call: TRBJ2-1
d_call: TRBD2
cdr3_aa: CASSEATLPTGLADDNEQFF
cdr3_nt: TGTGCCAGCAGTGAAGCCACACTACCGACGGGACTAGCGGACGACAATGAGCAGTTCTTC

v_call: TRBV27
clone_size: -
j_call: TRBJ2-3
d_call: TRBD1
cdr3_aa: CASSPGQGTDTQYF
cdr3_nt: TGTGCCAGCAGCCCGGGACAGGGCACAGATACGCAGTATTTT

v_call: TRBV10-1
clone_size: -
j_call: TRBJ2-7
d_call: TRBD2
cdr3_aa: CASSPGLAGGSYEQYF
cdr3_nt: TGCGCCAGCAGTCCGGGACTAGCGGGGGGATCCTACGAGCAGTACTTC

v_call: TRBV28
clone_size: -
j_call: TRBJ1-6
d_call: TRBD1
cdr3_aa: CASSQQGNRGISPLHF
cdr3_nt: TGTGCCAGCAGTCAACAGGGGAATCGAGGAATTTCACCCCTCCACTTT

v_call: TRBV6-5
clone_size: -
j_call: TRBJ1-6
d_call: -
cdr3_aa: CASSSSRRDSPLHF
cdr3_nt: TGTGCCAGCAGTTCAAGTCGGCGGGATTCACCCCTCCACTTT

v_call: TRBV6-5
clone_size: -
j_call: TRBJ2-2
d_call: TRBD1
cdr3_aa: CASTYSGTANTGELFF
cdr3_nt: TGTGCCAGCACATACTCAGGGACAGCGAACACCGGGGAGCTGTTTTTT

v_call: TRBV9
clone_size: -
j_call: TRBJ1-3
d_call: -
cdr3_aa: CASSVERHPGPAGSGNTIYF
cdr3_nt: TGTGCCAGCAGCGTAGAGCGACACCCGGGCCCTGCGGGCTCTGGAAACACCATATATTTT

v_call: TRBV28
clone_size: -
j_call: TRBJ1-2
d_call: TRBD1
cdr3_aa: CASSQPGGYGYTF
cdr3_nt: TGTGCCAGCAGTCAGCCAGGGGGCTATGGCTACACCTTC

v_call: TRBV15
clone_size: -
j_call: TRBJ1-2
d_call: TRBD1
cdr3_aa: CATSRTRDSSVYGYTF
cdr3_nt: TGTGCCACCAGCAGAACCCGGGACAGCTCTGTTTATGGCTACACCTTC

v_call: TRBV7-2
clone_size: -
j_call: TRBJ2-2
d_call: -
cdr3_aa: CASSLKVGRAPTGELFF
cdr3_nt: TGTGCCAGCAGCTTAAAGGTGGGCAGGGCACCCACCGGGGAGCTGTTTTTT

v_call: TRBV7-9
clone_size: -
j_call: TRBJ2-7
d_call: -
cdr3_aa: CASSNRDTSYEQYF
cdr3_nt: TGTGCCAGCAGCAACCGGGACACATCCTACGAGCAGTACTTC

v_call: TRBV6-6
clone_size: -
j_call: TRBJ2-7
d_call: -
cdr3_aa: CASSYSREQYF
cdr3_nt: TGTGCCAGCAGTTACTCGAGGGAGCAGTACTTC

v_call: TRBV7-2
clone_size: -
j_call: TRBJ1-1
d_call: TRBD1
cdr3_aa: CASSRVGTGDTEAFF
cdr3_nt: TGTGCCAGCAGCCGTGTGGGGACAGGGGACACTGAAGCTTTCTTT

v_call: TRBV7-6
clone_size: -
j_call: TRBJ2-1
d_call: -
cdr3_aa: CASSSGGMRGEQFF
cdr3_nt: TGTGCCAGCAGCTCAGGAGGTATGAGAGGTGAGCAGTTCTTC

v_call: TRBV6-4
clone_size: few
j_call: TRBJ1-3
d_call: -
cdr3_aa: CASSEGHGTGNTIYF
cdr3_nt: TGTGCCAGCAGTGAAGGGCACGGGACTGGAAACACCATATATTTT

v_call: TRBV10-2
clone_size: -
j_call: TRBJ1-2
d_call: -
cdr3_aa: CASGEGAYGYTF
cdr3_nt: TGCGCCAGCGGGGAAGGGGCATATGGCTACACCTTC

v_call: TRBV28
clone_size: -
j_call: TRBJ2-3
d_call: TRBD2
cdr3_aa: CASRWEGGSGRADTQYF
cdr3_nt: TGTGCCAGCAGATGGGAGGGAGGTAGCGGGCGCGCAGATACGCAGTATTTT

v_call: TRBV7-6
clone_size: -
j_call: TRBJ1-5
d_call: TRBD1
cdr3_aa: CASSPRQGSNQPQHF
cdr3_nt: TGTGCCAGCAGCCCCCGACAGGGGAGCAATCAGCCCCAGCATTTT

v_call: TRBV6-5
clone_size: -
j_call: TRBJ1-1
d_call: -
cdr3_aa: CASSYVQSAEAFF
cdr3_nt: TGTGCCAGCAGTTATGTACAGTCCGCTGAAGCTTTCTTT

v_call: TRBV7-2
clone_size: -
j_call: TRBJ2-2
d_call: TRBD1
cdr3_aa: CASSSGQTNTGELFF
cdr3_nt: TGTGCCAGCAGCTCGGGACAGACAAACACCGGGGAGCTGTTTTTT

v_call: TRBV13
clone_size: -
j_call: TRBJ2-5
d_call: -
cdr3_aa: CASSGEGRGPQETQYF
cdr3_nt: TGTGCCAGCAGCGGAGAGGGAAGAGGCCCCCAAGAGACCCAGTACTTC

v_call: TRBV7-6
clone_size: -
j_call: TRBJ2-5
d_call: TRBD2
cdr3_aa: CASSFSGGGGETQYF
cdr3_nt: TGTGCCAGCAGCTTTAGCGGGGGGGGCGGGGAGACCCAGTACTTC

v_call: TRBV7-6
clone_size: -
j_call: TRBJ2-7
d_call: -
cdr3_aa: CASSLEVAGYEQYF
cdr3_nt: TGTGCCAGCAGCCTAGAAGTGGCGGGTTACGAGCAGTACTTC

v_call: TRBV6-1
clone_size: -
j_call: TRBJ2-3
d_call: -
cdr3_aa: CASSPSDTQYF
cdr3_nt: TGTGCCAGCAGTCCTTCGGATACGCAGTATTTT

v_call: TRBV29-1
clone_size: -
j_call: TRBJ2-3
d_call: -
cdr3_aa: CSDQGYTDTQYF
cdr3_nt: TGCAGCGACCAGGGTTACACAGATACGCAGTATTTT

v_call: TRBV5-1
clone_size: once
j_call: TRBJ1-1
d_call: TRBD1
cdr3_aa: CASSLAVAGGTEAFF
cdr3_nt: TGCGCCAGCAGCTTGGCGGTGGCAGGGGGCACTGAAGCTTTCTTT

v_call: TRBV18
clone_size: -
j_call: TRBJ1-6
d_call: TRBD1
cdr3_aa: CASSPQGAGYNSPLHF
cdr3_nt: TGTGCCAGCTCACCACAGGGGGCCGGTTATAATTCACCCCTCCACTTT

v_call: TRBV5-1
clone_size: few
j_call: TRBJ2-1
d_call: -
cdr3_aa: CASSTGGAYNEQFF
cdr3_nt: TGCGCCAGCAGCACGGGGGGCGCCTACAATGAGCAGTTCTTC

v_call: TRBV6-6
clone_size: few
j_call: TRBJ1-6
d_call: TRBD1
cdr3_aa: CASSRDRDTSPLHF
cdr3_nt: TGTGCCAGCAGCAGGGACAGGGATACTTCACCCCTCCACTTT

v_call: TRBV4-1
clone_size: few
j_call: TRBJ2-7
d_call: -
cdr3_aa: CASSQDAQGRGYEQYF
cdr3_nt: TGCGCCAGCAGCCAAGACGCTCAGGGGCGCGGCTACGAGCAGTACTTC

v_call: TRBV7-9
clone_size: once
j_call: TRBJ1-6
d_call: -
cdr3_aa: CASSLETPNSPLHF
cdr3_nt: TGTGCCAGCAGCTTAGAAACTCCTAATTCACCCCTCCACTTT

v_call: TRBV10-1
clone_size: -
j_call: TRBJ2-1
d_call: TRBD2
cdr3_aa: CASSEIAGNNEQFF
cdr3_nt: TGCGCCAGCAGTGAGATAGCGGGGAACAATGAGCAGTTCTTC

v_call: TRBV6-1
clone_size: -
j_call: TRBJ2-7
d_call: TRBD1
cdr3_aa: CASLQGARYEQYF
cdr3_nt: TGTGCCAGCTTGCAGGGGGCGAGGTACGAGCAGTACTTC

v_call: TRBV28
clone_size: -
j_call: TRBJ2-7
d_call: TRBD2
cdr3_aa: CASSSGYGRNEQYF
cdr3_nt: TGTGCCAGCTCTAGCGGGTACGGTCGGAACGAGCAGTACTTC

v_call: TRBV6-5
clone_size: -
j_call: TRBJ2-7
d_call: TRBD1
cdr3_aa: CASSLDRGEDYEQYF
cdr3_nt: TGTGCCAGCAGCCTCGACAGGGGGGAAGATTACGAGCAGTACTTC

v_call: TRBV28
clone_size: -
j_call: TRBJ1-1
d_call: -
cdr3_aa: CASISGAVYTEAFF
cdr3_nt: TGTGCCAGCATCTCGGGAGCGGTCTACACTGAAGCTTTCTTT

v_call: TRBV5-4
clone_size: -
j_call: TRBJ2-3
d_call: -
cdr3_aa: CASSLEGGVTDTQYF
cdr3_nt: TGTGCCAGCAGCTTGGAGGGGGGGGTGACAGATACGCAGTATTTT

v_call: TRBV5-5
clone_size: few
j_call: TRBJ1-3
d_call: -
cdr3_aa: CASSLLGNTIYF
cdr3_nt: TGTGCCAGCAGCTTGCTCGGAAACACCATATATTTT

v_call: TRBV15
clone_size: -
j_call: TRBJ2-5
d_call: TRBD1
cdr3_aa: CATSRDLPGGYQETQYF
cdr3_nt: TGTGCCACCAGCAGAGATCTGCCAGGGGGCTACCAAGAGACCCAGTACTTC

v_call: TRBV10-2
clone_size: -
j_call: TRBJ1-1
d_call: TRBD1
cdr3_aa: CASSNPEGQGYTEAFF
cdr3_nt: TGCGCCAGCAGTAACCCGGAAGGACAGGGATACACTGAAGCTTTCTTT

v_call: TRBV30
clone_size: -
j_call: TRBJ2-3
d_call: TRBD2
cdr3_aa: CAWGRLAGVGRTDTQYF
cdr3_nt: TGTGCCTGGGGGAGACTAGCGGGAGTCGGACGCACAGATACGCAGTATTTT

v_call: TRBV6-4
clone_size: -
j_call: TRBJ1-5
d_call: -
cdr3_aa: CASSDSAKNSNQPQHF
cdr3_nt: TGTGCCAGCAGTGACTCGGCAAAGAATAGCAATCAGCCCCAGCATTTT

v_call: TRBV7-3
clone_size: -
j_call: TRBJ2-1
d_call: TRBD2
cdr3_aa: CASSTGTSGRPSEQFF
cdr3_nt: TGTGCCAGCAGCACTGGGACTAGCGGGAGACCGAGTGAGCAGTTCTTC

v_call: TRBV4-3
clone_size: few
j_call: TRBJ2-6
d_call: -
cdr3_aa: CASSPQVHGANVLTF
cdr3_nt: TGCGCCAGCAGCCCACAGGTGCATGGGGCCAACGTCCTGACTTTC

v_call: TRBV7-3
clone_size: -
j_call: TRBJ2-7
d_call: -
cdr3_aa: CASTGNPYEQYF
cdr3_nt: TGTGCCAGCACGGGTAACCCCTACGAGCAGTACTTC

v_call: TRBV19
clone_size: -
j_call: TRBJ2-7
d_call: TRBD1
cdr3_aa: CASSRFGTGGYEQYF
cdr3_nt: TGTGCCAGTAGTAGATTTGGGACAGGGGGTTACGAGCAGTACTTC

v_call: TRBV10-3
clone_size: -
j_call: TRBJ1-4
d_call: -
cdr3_aa: CATRRGAENEKLFF
cdr3_nt: TGTGCCACCAGGCGGGGGGCGGAGAATGAAAAACTGTTTTTT

v_call: TRBV7-9
clone_size: -
j_call: TRBJ1-2
d_call: -
cdr3_aa: CSSSFQQGDYGYTF
cdr3_nt: TGTTCCAGCAGCTTTCAACAGGGCGACTATGGCTACACCTTC

v_call: TRBV13
clone_size: once
j_call: TRBJ1-4
d_call: TRBD1
cdr3_aa: CASSGRQGANEKLFF
cdr3_nt: TGTGCCAGCAGCGGGAGACAGGGGGCGAATGAAAAACTGTTTTTT

v_call: TRBV5-4
clone_size: few
j_call: TRBJ2-7
d_call: TRBD2
cdr3_aa: CASSAPLAGKYEQYF
cdr3_nt: TGTGCCAGCAGCGCCCCACTAGCGGGGAAGTACGAGCAGTACTTC

v_call: TRBV19
clone_size: -
j_call: TRBJ2-3
d_call: -
cdr3_aa: CASSISSGTDTQYF
cdr3_nt: TGTGCCAGTAGTATATCATCAGGCACAGATACGCAGTATTTT

v_call: TRBV28
clone_size: once
j_call: TRBJ1-4
d_call: -
cdr3_aa: CATVSGETGEKLFF
cdr3_nt: TGTGCCACCGTCTCCGGTGAAACCGGTGAAAAACTGTTTTTT

v_call: TRBV7-8
clone_size: -
j_call: TRBJ1-6
d_call: TRBD1
cdr3_aa: CASSSTGVNSPLHF
cdr3_nt: TGTGCCAGCAGCTCCACAGGGGTTAATTCACCCCTCCACTTT

v_call: TRBV6-6
clone_size: once
j_call: TRBJ1-1
d_call: -
cdr3_aa: CASRDRTYTEAFF
cdr3_nt: TGTGCCAGCAGGGACAGAACCTACACTGAAGCTTTCTTT